Below are 20 T cell receptor beta chains sequenced from a single sample in a study of T cell clonality in common variable immunodeficiency. Clones were read by immunoSEQ multiplex PCR, and TCRdb kept only the in-frame ones, dropping some. The sample holds roughly 60,000 clones, and no clone turns up only once. The sequencing sample was made of peripheral blood mononuclear cells. The receptors here all came from a person aged 18 to 75 in good health.

The table lists this clone with many counts. The CDR3 extends 3 residues past the end of the read, so its final part is completed from the germline J gene. The same CDR3 also results from other DNA sequences found in this sample. V gene TRBV7-9 combines with J gene TRBJ1-2; tentatively, D is TRBD1 (5 bases). Germline V gives CDR1 SEHNR, CDR2 FQNEAQ (reference sequence). Deletions cut 8 bases from V and 1 base from J, with 11 bases between. This CDR3 has 13 amino acids. This CDR3 reads CASSRGSNYGYTF. Incomplete CDR3 DNA: TGTGCCAGCTCCCGGGGGAGTAACTATGGC.

This clone appeared many times. The CDR3 end lies 3 residues beyond the end of the read and is filled in from the germline J gene. The chain recombines TRBV20-1 with TRBJ2-3; 10 nucleotides match TRBD2. This CDR3 comprises 14 residues. Germline CDR1 is DFQATT and CDR2 is SNEGSKA (reference sequence). The junction had 3 bases not matched to a gene; V was cut back by 5 bases and J by 1 base. The covered CDR3 bases are TGCAGTGCTCAGCGGGAGGGTGGCACAGATACG. Protein: CSAQREGGTDT. The CDR3 as a whole reads CSAQREGGTDTQYF.

Many counts were recorded for this clone. The read is 3 residues too short to cover the CDR3 end, so that end is filled in from the germline J gene. This chain links TRBV20-1 with TRBJ1-5; D unclear. With 6 bases removed from V and 5 bases from J, the gap between germline ends came to 11 bases. The germline V gene has CDR1 DFQATT and CDR2 SNEGSKA (reference sequence). The CDR3 sequence is 12 residues long. The sequenced part of the CDR3 DNA is TGCAGTGCCGGGGATTTTGATCAGCCC. Protein product: CSAGDFDQP. The CDR3 reads in full as CSAGDFDQPQHF.

At least ten counts were recorded for this clone. The DNA ends 3 residues before the CDR3 does, and the rest of the CDR3 is filled in from the germline J gene. The V and J genes are TRBV9 and TRBJ2-2, with D perhaps TRBD1 or TRBD2 (7 bases each). The germline V gene has CDR1 SGDLS and CDR2 YYNGEE. This CDR3 is built from 16 residues. Partial CDR3 DNA: TGTGCCAGCAGCGAAGGGGAGGGGACAGCGGTCGGCGAG. It codes for CASSEGEGTAVGE. The complete CDR3 sequence is CASSEGEGTAVGELFF.

This clone was seen at least ten times. The observed sequence ends 3 residues before the CDR3 terminus, with the missing tail filled in from the germline J gene. The chain joins TRBV20-1 to TRBJ2-3, with TRBD2 matching over 10 bases. CDR1 and CDR2 from the germline V gene are DFQATT and SNEGSKA (reference sequence). This CDR3 has 13 amino acids. V lost 7 bases and J lost 7; bases outside the gene matches: 8. This chain's CDR3 is CSVNSGRPNTQYF. Partial CDR3 DNA: TGCAGTGTGAATAGCGGGAGGCCGAATACG.

This clone was observed many times. Read sequence stops 3 residues before the CDR3 end, and the germline J gene provides the missing end. The chain is built from TRBV11-3 and TRBJ2-7; weak D call: TRBD2 (5 bases). Trimming removed 1 base at V and 4 bases at J, with 14 bases between. The CDR3 runs to 15 residues. Looked up from germline, CDR1 is SGHNT and CDR2 is YENEEA. The CDR3 loop is CASSLASGISYEQYF. Incomplete CDR3 DNA: TGTGCCAGCAGCTTAGCCAGCGGAATCTCTTACGAG.

This clone was counted at least ten times. Read data end 3 residues before the CDR3 end; the end is taken from the germline J gene. The chain has TRBV11-2 and TRBJ1-2, with 7 positions matching TRBD1. This CDR3 comprises 13 residues. Looked up from germline, CDR1 is SGHAT and CDR2 is FQNNGV. With V trimmed by 3 bases and J by 7 bases, 5 bases remained unmatched. CDR3 protein: CASSLEGAGGYTF. CDR3 bases read: TGTGCCAGCAGCTTGGAGGGGGCCGGTGGC.

This clone was counted many times. The part of the CDR3 DNA that was read is TGTGCCAGCAGTGACTCGGGACTAGCCAAACTCAAGCCCCTCAATTTATACGAG. It specifies CASSDSGLAKLKPLNLYE. The full CDR3 protein reads CASSDSGLAKLKPLNLYEQYF. This sequence joins TRBV6-4 and TRBJ2-7; 9 bases align to TRBD2. The missing CDR3 end, 3 residues past where the read stops, is filled in from the germline J gene. V was clipped by 0 bases and J by 4 bases; unmatched bases: 22. Germline CDR1 MRHNA, CDR2 SNTAGT. The CDR3 contains 21 residues.

This clone was counted many times. The read ends 3 residues shy of where the CDR3 ends; the end is completed using the germline J gene. J is TRBJ2-1 and V is TRBV7-2; the match to TRBD2 covers 10 bases. Germline values: CDR1 SGHTA, CDR2 FQGNSA. The CDR3 runs to 17 residues. The trim removed 0 bases at V and 3 bases at J, leaving 5 bases unmatched. CDR3 in amino acids: CASSLALASGGYNEQFF. The DNA read from the CDR3 is TGTGCCAGCAGCTTAGCCCTGGCTAGCGGGGGCTACAATGAG.

This clone was observed at least ten times. The sequenced fragment ends 3 residues before the CDR3 boundary, so the rest is inferred from the germline J gene. The chain carries TRBV6-1 and TRBJ2-1; 9 nucleotides agree with TRBD1. Trimming cost V 5 bases and J 3 bases; bases outside gene matches: 11. Per the germline V gene, CDR1 is MNHNS and CDR2 is SASEGT. This CDR3 spans 17 amino acids. CDR3 residues: CASSQGPGTGIYNEQFF. The DNA read from the CDR3 is TGTGCCAGCAGTCAAGGCCCCGGGACAGGGATCTACAATGAG.

Concerning this clone: One junction end does not reproduce the germline sequence, and a read error may be involved. Coverage ceases 3 residues before the CDR3 finishes, and the germline J gene fills in the end. Other nucleotide sequences from this sample produce the same CDR3. This chain connects TRBV19 to TRBJ2-7, with D possibly being TRBD1 (5 bases). The germline V gene encodes CDR1 LNHDA and CDR2 SQIVND (reference sequence). CDR3 length: 17 residues. Incomplete CDR3 DNA: TGTGCCAGCAGTATAGTTATGGGGCCCAAGCCCCCCTACGAG. It is translated as CASSIVMGPKPPYE. The whole CDR3 is CASSIVMGPKPPYEQYF. The whole variable domain, filled in from reference TRBV19 and TRBJ2-7, reads DGGITQSPKYLFRKEGQNVTLSCEQNLNHDAMYWYRQDPGQGLRLIYYSQIVNDFQKGDIAEGYSVSREKKESFPLTVTSAQKNPTAFYLCASSIVMGPKPPYEQYFGPGTRLTVT.

This clone was seen more than once but under ten times. The read terminates 3 residues before the CDR3 end, so the remaining end is supplied by the germline J gene. The chain joins TRBV7-9 to TRBJ2-5; D might be TRBD1 (6 bases). The CDR3 covers 14 residues. Trimming stripped 2 bases from V and 1 base from J, with 8 bases between. Germline V gives CDR1 SEHNR, CDR2 FQNEAQ (reference sequence). The CDR3 reads CASSLRTVQETQYF. The CDR3 bases that were read are TGTGCCAGCAGCTTAAGGACAGTCCAAGAGACC.

Ten or more counts support this clone. From the germline J gene comes the end of the CDR3, since the read stops 3 residues before it. J is TRBJ2-2 and V is TRBV9; 9 positions match TRBD1. The CDR3 is 15 residues long. The ends lost 2 bases at V and 4 bases at J; junction bases unmatched: 3. Germline assignment: CDR1 SGDLS and CDR2 YYNGEE. CDR3 bases read: TGTGCCAGCAGCGTGGGACAGGGAGTCACCGGGGAG. It codes for CASSVGQGVTGE. The entire CDR3 protein reads CASSVGQGVTGELFF.

This clone occurred many times. The read ends 3 residues shy of where the CDR3 ends; the end is completed using the germline J gene. The chain uses TRBV14 and TRBJ2-1; D perhaps matches TRBD2 (7 bases). CDR1 is SGHDN and CDR2 is FVKESK in the germline V gene. V was clipped by 2 bases and J by 8 bases, with 19 bases between them. The CDR3 spans 16 residues. Here the CDR3 reads CASSQRLTVGGDEQFF. The covered CDR3 bases are TGTGCCAGCAGCCAAAGGTTGACCGTAGGGGGGGATGAG.

This clone has a count of ten or more. The CDR3 extends 3 residues past the end of the read, so its final part is completed from the germline J gene. The rearrangement links TRBV28 to TRBJ2-7, with 10 bases aligning to TRBD2. This CDR3 contains 14 residues. V dropped 6 bases and J dropped 2; count of bases not matched to a gene: 4. The V gene's germline CDR1 is MDHEN and CDR2 SYDVKM. The DNA read from the CDR3 is TGTGCCAGCAGATCTAGCGGGAGTCCCTACGAG. Translating it yields CASRSSGSPYE. The whole CDR3 region reads CASRSSGSPYEQYF.

This clone appeared many times. The CDR3 extends 3 residues past the end of the read, so its final part is completed from the germline J gene. This chain uses TRBV6-1 with TRBJ2-5; 7 nucleotides line up with TRBD2. Germline V lookup: CDR1 MNHNS, CDR2 SASEGT. V shed 2 bases, J shed 2 bases, and the junction held 5 bases outside the gene matches. The CDR3 runs 15 residues. The CDR3: CASSEPSAGQETQYF. The part of the CDR3 DNA that was read is TGTGCCAGCAGTGAACCCTCAGCGGGGCAAGAGACC.

This clone was found many times. The read terminates 3 residues before the CDR3 end, so the remaining end is supplied by the germline J gene. The gene calls are TRBV20-1 and TRBJ2-7, with D perhaps being TRBD1 or TRBD2 (6 bases each). In germline, CDR1 is DFQATT, CDR2 SNEGSKA (reference sequence). This CDR3 has 15 amino acids. V was shortened by 0 bases and J by 2 bases, with 14 bases between the two germline ends. CDR3 DNA (partial): TGCAGTGCTAGAGATGGAGGGGGATATACCTACGAG. Its protein product is CSARDGGGYTYE. The whole CDR3 sequence is CSARDGGGYTYEQYF.

At least ten counts were recorded for this clone. Sequencing ends 3 residues short of the CDR3 end; the germline J gene provides the rest. The chain uses TRBV28 and TRBJ1-2; 7 nucleotides match TRBD1. V shed 5 bases, J shed 6 bases, and the junction held 9 bases outside the gene matches. The germline CDR1 and CDR2 sequences are MDHEN and SYDVKM. CDR3 length: 14 amino acids. This CDR3 reads CASSPADRAHGYTF. The DNA read from the CDR3 is TGTGCCAGCAGTCCCGCAGACAGGGCTCATGGC.

This clone was seen ten or more times. The CDR3 end is not reached by the read, which stops 3 residues before it; the germline J gene fills it in. J is TRBJ2-7 and V is TRBV6-4; weak D call: TRBD2 (5 bases). Trimming removed 0 bases from V and 3 bases from J, with 21 bases in between. The germline CDR1 and CDR2 sequences are MRHNA and SNTAGT. The CDR3 runs to 18 residues. The CDR3 bases that were read are TGTGCCAGCAGTGACTCGCCCTCGTCGCTAGGACGGGGCTACGAG. It encodes CASSDSPSSLGRGYE. The CDR3 in its entirety is CASSDSPSSLGRGYEQYF.

This clone was detected many times. The read gets to within 3 residues of the CDR3 end, and the germline J gene fills in the rest. V and J are TRBV6-2 or TRBV6-3 and TRBJ2-3; 11 bases are a match to TRBD2. Germline V lookup: CDR1 MNHEY, CDR2 SVGEGT. V lost 4 bases, J lost 1 base, and 7 bases stayed unmatched. This CDR3 is 17 amino acids long. Incomplete CDR3 DNA: TGTGCCAGCAGTTTCCTACTAGCGGGAGACGGCACAGATACG. The encoded protein is CASSFLLAGDGTDT. The entire CDR3 reads CASSFLLAGDGTDTQYF.